The 17 T cell receptor beta chains below were found in one sample sequenced in a study of blood T cell repertoires in COVID-19. Data came from immunoSEQ multiplex PCR; TCRdb stores just in-frame clones and leaves some out. The repertoire holds around 130,000 clones, with around 77% as singletons. Sequenced: peripheral blood. The receptors were gathered from a human donor in a cohort sampled during active COVID-19.

The J gene is TRBJ2-5, the V gene TRBV29-1, with D perhaps TRBD2 (6 bases). Trimming pared 4 bases from V and 5 bases from J, leaving 11 bases between. The CDR3 has 12 amino acids. CDR1 and CDR2 from the germline V gene are SQVTM and ANQGSEA. CDR3 in DNA: TGCAGCGTTGGGGAGGCCAGGGAGACCCAGTACTTC. Translated, it gives CSVGEARETQYF.

The J gene is TRBJ2-7, the V gene TRBV30; D call uncertain. Trimming removed 4 bases from V and 0 bases from J, with 16 bases in between. The CDR3 spans 15 residues. Germline V lookup: CDR1 GTSNPN, CDR2 SVGIG (reference sequence). CDR3 DNA sequence: TGTGCCTGGAAACCCAATTTGATGAGCTCCTACGAGCAGTACTTC. This translates into CAWKPNLMSSYEQYF.

V gene TRBV5-6 combines with J gene TRBJ1-6; the match to TRBD1 covers 7 bases. The V gene's germline CDR1 is SGHDT and CDR2 YYEEEE. V shed 3 bases and J 3 bases; nucleotides not matched to a gene: 6. The CDR3 is 16 amino acids. DNA for the CDR3: TGTGCCAGCAGCTCAATCGACAGGGACTATAATTCACCCCTCCACTTT. It specifies CASSSIDRDYNSPLHF.

This clone occurred a few times. The chain is built from TRBV6-6 and TRBJ2-2; 9 positions agree with TRBD1. Germline V gives CDR1 MNHNY, CDR2 SVGAGI (reference sequence). This CDR3 is 15 amino acids long. V dropped 5 bases and J dropped 4; count of bases not matched to a gene: 5. CDR3 coding DNA: TGTGCCAGCAGTCCCACAGGGGGCATCACCGGGGAGCTGTTTTTT. Residues: CASSPTGGITGELFF.

This clone has just a few counts. The V call is TRBV9, the J call TRBJ1-1, with 11 nucleotides matching TRBD1. The CDR3 contains 18 residues. The ends lost 0 bases at V and 4 bases at J; junction bases unmatched: 11. Germline V CDR1 and CDR2: SGDLS, YYNGEE. CDR3 DNA sequence: TGTGCCAGCAGCGTAGCTAAGGACAGGGGGCGGCAGGGCACTGAAGCTTTCTTT. Amino acids: CASSVAKDRGRQGTEAFF.

The chain links TRBV4-1 to TRBJ1-2; perhaps TRBD1 as D (6 bases). V was shortened by 0 bases and J by 2 bases, with 10 bases between the two germline ends. Germline CDR1 and CDR2: MGHRA and YSYEKL. The CDR3 covers 15 residues. CDR3 region: CASSQDIDRNYGYTF. DNA for the CDR3: TGCGCCAGCAGCCAAGACATCGACAGGAACTATGGCTACACCTTC.

This clone was detected only once. This sequence joins TRBV30 and TRBJ2-3; TRBD2 aligns across 8 bases. Losses at the gene ends were 0 bases for V and 1 base for J; bases not matched to a gene: 0. The CDR3 has 14 residues. CDR1 and CDR2 from the germline V gene are GTSNPN and SVGIG (reference sequence). The CDR3 DNA reads as TGTGCCTGGAGTGTAGCGGGGGGCACAGATACGCAGTATTTT. Residues: CAWSVAGGTDTQYF.

This clone has at least ten counts. This chain links TRBV7-8 with TRBJ2-2; perhaps TRBD2 as D (7 bases). This CDR3 is 16 amino acids long. V dropped 2 bases and J dropped 2 bases, with 12 bases sitting between them. The V gene's germline CDR1 is SGHVS and CDR2 FQNEAQ. The DNA for the CDR3 is TGTGCCAGCAGCTTACAGGGAGGGGGAAACACCGGGGAGCTGTTTTTT. It is translated as CASSLQGGGNTGELFF.

The rearrangement joins TRBV14 to TRBJ2-5; 7 nucleotides line up with TRBD1. CDR3 length: 16 residues. CDR1 is SGHDN and CDR2 is FVKESK in the germline V gene. The ends lost 4 bases at V and 2 bases at J; junction bases unmatched: 10. CDR3 nucleotide sequence: TGTGCCAGCAGCCCGCAGACAGGGATCCCGCAAGAGACCCAGTACTTC. Translating gives CASSPQTGIPQETQYF.

This CDR3 reads CASSKAVTNYGYTF. CDR3 nucleotide sequence: TGTGCCAGTAGTAAAGCGGTTACCAACTATGGCTACACCTTC. This chain connects TRBV9 to TRBJ1-2; unclear D gene. The CDR3 is 14 amino acids. V was trimmed by 8 bases and J by 2 bases, leaving 16 bases between them. From germline, CDR1 is SGDLS and CDR2 YYNGEE.

A single count supports this clone. It is likely a read error: a sequence one base away is far more abundant. The J gene is TRBJ2-7, the V gene TRBV25-1; 7 bases are a match to TRBD1. Losses at the gene ends were 6 bases for V and 0 bases for J; bases not matched to a gene: 2. This CDR3 spans 13 amino acids. Germline V gene data show CDR1 as MGHDK and CDR2 as SYGVNS. The CDR3 DNA reads TGTGCCAGCAGCCGGGACAGCTCCTACGAGCAGTACTTC. Encoded protein: CASSRDSSYEQYF.

The chain links TRBV30 to TRBJ1-2; D not certain. CDR1 is GTSNPN, CDR2 SVGIG, per germline (reference sequence). CDR3 size: 11 residues. CDR3 sequence reads: CGLTGARVHTF. The CDR3 bases are TGTGGCCTTACCGGAGCGAGAGTCCACACCTTC.

In its sample, this clone was seen once. The chain employs TRBV9 and TRBJ2-5; 8 bases agree with TRBD2. With V trimmed by 0 bases and J by 5 bases, 9 bases remained unmatched. The V gene's germline CDR1 is SGDLS and CDR2 YYNGEE. The CDR3 totals 16 residues. The CDR3 reads CASSVEGGGPRETQYF. DNA for the CDR3: TGTGCCAGCAGCGTAGAGGGCGGGGGGCCCAGGGAGACCCAGTACTTC.

The chain has TRBV4-1 and TRBJ1-5; D possibly corresponds to TRBD1 (5 bases). With 4 bases removed from V and 2 bases from J, the gap between germline ends came to 18 bases. Germline V gives CDR1 MGHRA, CDR2 YSYEKL. CDR3 size: 17 residues. CDR3 bases: TGCGCCAGCAGCCTTGGTAGAGGAGGGGAGGGCAATCAGCCCCAGCATTTT. Protein product: CASSLGRGGEGNQPQHF.

The chain joins TRBV19 to TRBJ2-7; possible D gene TRBD1, 6 bases. This CDR3 region has 16 residues. The V and J ends lost 6 bases and 0 bases respectively, with 18 bases between them. From germline, CDR1 is LNHDA and CDR2 SQIVND (reference sequence). This CDR3 reads CASRKDSSSSSYEQYF. CDR3 DNA sequence: TGTGCCAGTAGAAAGGACAGCTCCTCGAGCTCCTACGAGCAGTACTTC.

In its sample, this clone was seen a few times. The genes are TRBV7-3 and TRBJ1-1; D is uncertain. There are 13 residues in the CDR3. CDR1 and CDR2 (germline): SGHTA, FQGTGA. The V end was cut by 4 bases, the J end by 5 bases, with 11 bases between. The CDR3 region has the DNA TGTGCCAGCAGCTCCACTCGACTTACTGAAGCTTTCTTT. Encoded protein: CASSSTRLTEAFF.

This clone appeared a few times. The chain recombines TRBV19 with TRBJ1-6, with TRBD1 matching over 8 bases. Germline V CDR1 and CDR2: LNHDA, SQIVND (reference sequence). V dropped 7 bases and J dropped 7; count of bases not matched to a gene: 9. This CDR3 has 15 residues. The CDR3 sequence: CASTLADRENSPLHF. In DNA form, the CDR3 reads TGTGCCAGTACCCTAGCGGACAGGGAAAATTCACCCCTCCACTTT.